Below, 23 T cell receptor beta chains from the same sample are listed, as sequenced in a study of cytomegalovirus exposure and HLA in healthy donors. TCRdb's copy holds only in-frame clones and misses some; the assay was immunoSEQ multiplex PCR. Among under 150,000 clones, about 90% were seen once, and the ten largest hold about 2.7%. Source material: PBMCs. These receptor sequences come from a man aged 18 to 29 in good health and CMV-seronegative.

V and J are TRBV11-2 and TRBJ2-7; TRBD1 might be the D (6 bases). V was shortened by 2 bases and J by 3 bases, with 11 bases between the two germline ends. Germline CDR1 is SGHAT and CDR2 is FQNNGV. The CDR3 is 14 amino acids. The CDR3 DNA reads TGTGCCAGCAGCTTATTACCAGGGGACTACGAGCAGTACTTC. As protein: CASSLLPGDYEQYF.

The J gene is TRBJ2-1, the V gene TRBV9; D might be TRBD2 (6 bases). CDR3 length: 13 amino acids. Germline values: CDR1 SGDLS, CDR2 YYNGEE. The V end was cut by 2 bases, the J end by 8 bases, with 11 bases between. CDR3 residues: CASSVTSRDEQFF. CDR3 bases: TGTGCCAGCAGCGTTACTAGCCGGGATGAGCAGTTCTTC.

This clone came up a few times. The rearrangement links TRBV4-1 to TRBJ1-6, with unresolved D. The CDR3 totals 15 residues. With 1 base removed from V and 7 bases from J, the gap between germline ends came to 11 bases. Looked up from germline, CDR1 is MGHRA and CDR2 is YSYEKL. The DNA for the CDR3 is TGCGCCAGCAGCCAAGCTGAGGTCTGGAATTCACCCCTCCACTTT. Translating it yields CASSQAEVWNSPLHF.

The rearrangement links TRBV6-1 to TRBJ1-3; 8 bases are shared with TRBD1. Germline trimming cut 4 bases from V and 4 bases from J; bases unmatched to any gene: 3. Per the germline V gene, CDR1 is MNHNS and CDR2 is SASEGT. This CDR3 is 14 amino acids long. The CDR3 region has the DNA TGTGCCAGCAGTGCCCCAGGGGGCGGAAACACCATATATTTT. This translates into CASSAPGGGNTIYF.

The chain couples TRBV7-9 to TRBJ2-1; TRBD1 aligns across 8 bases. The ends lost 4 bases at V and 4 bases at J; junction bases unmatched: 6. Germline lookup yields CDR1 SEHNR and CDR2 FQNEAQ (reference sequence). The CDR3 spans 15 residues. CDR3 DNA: TGTGCCAGCAGCTCATCCAGGACAGGGTACAATGAGCAGTTCTTC. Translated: CASSSSRTGYNEQFF.

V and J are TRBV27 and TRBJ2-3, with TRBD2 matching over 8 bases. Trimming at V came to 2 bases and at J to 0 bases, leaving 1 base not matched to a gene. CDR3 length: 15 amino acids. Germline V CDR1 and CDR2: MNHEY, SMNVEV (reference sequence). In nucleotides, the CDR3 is TGTGCCAGCAGTTTAGCGGGGGGTAGCACAGATACGCAGTATTTT. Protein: CASSLAGGSTDTQYF.

This CDR3 reads CASSTTGFRHRRHEQFF. CDR3 sequence (DNA): TGTGCCAGCAGTACAACAGGGTTTCGGCACCGGAGGCATGAGCAGTTCTTC. This chain links TRBV2 with TRBJ2-1; D is possibly TRBD1 (6 bases). The V gene lost 5 bases and the J gene lost 8 bases, with 25 bases spanning the gap. Looked up from germline, CDR1 is SNHLY and CDR2 is FYNNEI. The CDR3 loop spans 17 amino acids. The full variable domain, rest sourced from reference TRBV2 and TRBJ2-1, is EPEVTQTPSHQVTQMGQEVILRCVPISNHLYFYWYRQILGQKVEFLVSFYNNEISEKSEIFDDQFSVERPDGSNFTLKIRSTKLEDSAMYFCASSTTGFRHRRHEQFFGPGTRLTVL.

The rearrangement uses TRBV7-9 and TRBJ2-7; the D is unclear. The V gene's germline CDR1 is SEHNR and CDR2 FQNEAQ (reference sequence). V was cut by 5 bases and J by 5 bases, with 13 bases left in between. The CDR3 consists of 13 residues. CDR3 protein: CASSPGGSNEQYF. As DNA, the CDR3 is TGTGCCAGCAGCCCGGGTGGGTCCAACGAGCAGTACTTC.

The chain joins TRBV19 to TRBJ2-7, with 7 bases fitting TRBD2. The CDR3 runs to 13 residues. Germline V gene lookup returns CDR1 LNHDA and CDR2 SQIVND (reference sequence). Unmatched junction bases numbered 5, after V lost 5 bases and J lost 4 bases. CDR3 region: CASSAGTKYEQYF. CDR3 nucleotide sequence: TGTGCCAGTAGTGCCGGGACTAAGTACGAGCAGTACTTC.

The CDR3 DNA reads as TGTGCCAGCTCACCAGGTCGGACTAGCGTAATCTCGGAGACCCAGTACTTC. This gives the protein CASSPGRTSVISETQYF. The rearrangement joins TRBV18 to TRBJ2-5, with 9 bases aligning to TRBD2. The length of the CDR3 is 17 residues. CDR1 KGHSH and CDR2 LQKENI come from the germline V gene. V trimming: 2 bases; J trimming: 5 bases; junction bases outside the gene matches: 12.

CDR3 nucleotide sequence: TGTGCCAGCAGCCGACAGGGGGATGAGCAGTTCTTC. It is translated as CASSRQGDEQFF. This sequence joins TRBV6-5 and TRBJ2-1, with 9 bases that match TRBD1. Trimming at V came to 6 bases and at J to 8 bases, leaving 2 bases not matched to a gene. Germline CDR1 MNHEY, CDR2 SVGAGI. The CDR3 is made up of 12 amino acids.

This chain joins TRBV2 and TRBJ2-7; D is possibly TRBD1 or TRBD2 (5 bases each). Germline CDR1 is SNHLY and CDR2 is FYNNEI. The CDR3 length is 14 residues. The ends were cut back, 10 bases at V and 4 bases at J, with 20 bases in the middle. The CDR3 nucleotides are TGTGCCACCAGGGCCAGCGGTCTCACTTACGAGCAGTACTTC. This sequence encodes CATRASGLTYEQYF.

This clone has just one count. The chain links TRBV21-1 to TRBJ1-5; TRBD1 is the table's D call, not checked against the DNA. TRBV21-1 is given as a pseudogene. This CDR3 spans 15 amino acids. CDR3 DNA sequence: TGTGCCAGCAGCTCGAGCGGACAGGGTAGTCAGCCCCAGCATTTT. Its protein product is CASSSSGQGSQPQHF.

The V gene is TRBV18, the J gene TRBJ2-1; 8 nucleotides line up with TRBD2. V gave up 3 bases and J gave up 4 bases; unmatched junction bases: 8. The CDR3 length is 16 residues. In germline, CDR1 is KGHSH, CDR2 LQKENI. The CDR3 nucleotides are TGTGCCAGCTCACCCGCCTCGGCGGGAGGTTACAATGAGCAGTTCTTC. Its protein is CASSPASAGGYNEQFF.

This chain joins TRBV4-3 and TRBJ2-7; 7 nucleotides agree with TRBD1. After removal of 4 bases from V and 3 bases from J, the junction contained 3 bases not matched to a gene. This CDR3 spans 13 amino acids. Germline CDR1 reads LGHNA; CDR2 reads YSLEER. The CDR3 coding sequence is TGCGCCAGCAGCCCATGGACAGGCTACGAGCAGTACTTC. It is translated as CASSPWTGYEQYF.

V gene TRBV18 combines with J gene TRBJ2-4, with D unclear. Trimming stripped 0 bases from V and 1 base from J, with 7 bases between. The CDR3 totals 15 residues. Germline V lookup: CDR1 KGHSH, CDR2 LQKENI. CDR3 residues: CASSPPGRAKNIQYF. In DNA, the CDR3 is TGTGCCAGCTCACCACCGGGCAGGGCCAAAAACATTCAGTACTTC.

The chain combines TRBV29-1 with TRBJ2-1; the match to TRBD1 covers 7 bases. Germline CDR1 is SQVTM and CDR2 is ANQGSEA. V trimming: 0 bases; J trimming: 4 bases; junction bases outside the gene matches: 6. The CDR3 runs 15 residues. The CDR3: CSVEETGSRYNEQFF. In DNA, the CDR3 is TGCAGCGTTGAAGAGACAGGGTCAAGGTACAATGAGCAGTTCTTC.

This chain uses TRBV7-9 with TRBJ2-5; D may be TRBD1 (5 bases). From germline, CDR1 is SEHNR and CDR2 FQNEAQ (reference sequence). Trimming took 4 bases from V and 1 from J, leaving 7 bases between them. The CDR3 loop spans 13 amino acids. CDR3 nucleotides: TGTGCCAGCAGCTGGACAAGCCAAGAGACCCAGTACTTC. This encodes CASSWTSQETQYF.

The CDR3 protein is CASSQDQGGYNEQFF. The CDR3 region has the DNA TGCGCCAGCAGCCAAGATCAAGGAGGATACAATGAGCAGTTCTTC. The chain uses TRBV4-1 and TRBJ2-1; TRBD2 might be the D (5 bases). V shed 0 bases and J shed 4 bases, with 10 bases lying between them. CDR1 MGHRA and CDR2 YSYEKL come from the germline V gene. The CDR3 contains 15 residues.

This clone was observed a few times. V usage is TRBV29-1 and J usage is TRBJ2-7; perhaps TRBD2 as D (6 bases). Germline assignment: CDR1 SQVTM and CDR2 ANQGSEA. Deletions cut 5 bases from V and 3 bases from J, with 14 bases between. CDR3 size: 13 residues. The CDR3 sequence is CSVLIQTSYEQYF. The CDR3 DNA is TGCAGCGTTCTCATACAGACTAGCTACGAGCAGTACTTC.

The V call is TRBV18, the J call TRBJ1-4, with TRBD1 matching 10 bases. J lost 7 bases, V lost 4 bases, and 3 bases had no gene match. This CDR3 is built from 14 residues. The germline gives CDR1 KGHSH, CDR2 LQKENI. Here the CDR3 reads CASSQTGGLEKLFF. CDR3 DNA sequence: TGTGCCAGCTCACAGACAGGGGGCCTTGAAAAACTGTTTTTT.

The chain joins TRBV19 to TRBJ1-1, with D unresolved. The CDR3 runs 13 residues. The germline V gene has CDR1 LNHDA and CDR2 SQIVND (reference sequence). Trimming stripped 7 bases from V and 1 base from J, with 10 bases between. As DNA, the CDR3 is TGTGCCAGTAATCCAGGAAGGAACACTGAAGCTTTCTTT. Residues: CASNPGRNTEAFF. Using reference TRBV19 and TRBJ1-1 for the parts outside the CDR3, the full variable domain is DGGITQSPKYLFRKEGQNVTLSCEQNLNHDAMYWYRQDPGQGLRLIYYSQIVNDFQKGDIAEGYSVSREKKESFPLTVTSAQKNPTAFYLCASNPGRNTEAFFGQGTRLTVV.

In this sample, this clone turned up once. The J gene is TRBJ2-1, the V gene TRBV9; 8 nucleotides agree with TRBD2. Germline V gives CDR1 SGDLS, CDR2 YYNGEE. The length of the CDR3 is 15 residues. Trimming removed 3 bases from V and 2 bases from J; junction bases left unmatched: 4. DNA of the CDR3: TGTGCCAGCAGCGAAAGCGGGGGAACCTACAATGAGCAGTTCTTC. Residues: CASSESGGTYNEQFF.